These 5 T cell receptor beta chains were all obtained from the same sample, sequenced in a study of T cells in Graves' hyperthyroidism and ophthalmopathy. From RNA transcripts, TCR beta CDR3 regions were amplified. HTBI primers drove first-round RT-PCR of the TCR CDR3. TCRdb itself ran the multiplex PCR reads through MiXCR, one entry per CDR3 protein. Here the sample spans hundreds of thousands of distinct CDR3 sequences, around 15% being singletons. Sequencing was carried out using blood. The receptor source for this set is a woman aged 30 to 39 with Graves' hyperthyroidism.

This clonotype was observed at least ten times. The rearrangement uses TRBV20-1 and TRBJ2-1; 13 nucleotides agree with TRBD2. Trimming removed 6 bases from V and 7 bases from J; junction bases left unmatched: 9. The germline CDR1 and CDR2 sequences are DFQATT and SNEGSKA (reference sequence). This CDR3 has 15 residues. CDR3 in amino acids: CSAIPGTSGTNEQFF. The CDR3 DNA is TGCAGTGCCATTCCCGGGACTAGCGGGACGAATGAGCAGTTCTTC.

The rearrangement joins TRBV7-9 to TRBJ2-1, with 8 nucleotides matching TRBD2. Germline V gives CDR1 SEHNR, CDR2 FQNEAQ (reference sequence). This CDR3 contains 16 residues. The V segment lost 5 bases and the J segment 9 bases; nucleotides outside the gene matches: 15. The CDR3 protein is CASSHPGTRNSGEQFF. CDR3 coding DNA: TGTGCCAGCAGCCATCCCGGGACTAGAAATTCTGGTGAGCAGTTCTTC.

This clonotype was seen more than once but under ten times. The V gene is TRBV10-1, the J gene TRBJ2-3; the match to TRBD2 covers 14 bases. The germline V gene has CDR1 WNHNN and CDR2 SYGVQD (reference sequence). The CDR3 extends over 16 amino acids. With V trimmed by 4 bases and J by 5 bases, 5 bases remained unmatched. CDR3 residues: CASSGGLAGGIDTQYF. The DNA for the CDR3 is TGCGCCAGCAGTGGAGGACTAGCGGGAGGCATAGATACGCAGTATTTT.

This sequence joins TRBV5-1 and TRBJ2-5; D gene ambiguous. Looked up from germline, CDR1 is SGHRS and CDR2 is YFSETQ. Deletions cut 5 bases from V and 1 base from J, with 15 bases between. The CDR3 sequence is 15 residues long. The CDR3 here is CASSPRVQIQETQYF. The DNA for the CDR3 is TGCGCCAGCAGTCCCCGGGTCCAGATCCAAGAGACCCAGTACTTC. The whole variable domain, remainder taken from reference TRBV5-1 and TRBJ2-5, is KAGVTQTPRYLIKTRGQQVTLSCSPISGHRSVSWYQQTPGQGLQFLFEYFSETQRNKGNFPGRFSGRQFSNSRSEMNVSTLELGDSALYLCASSPRVQIQETQYFGPGTRLLVL.

This clonotype has at least ten counts. The chain combines TRBV7-2 with TRBJ2-3; 7 nucleotides agree with TRBD2. The ends lost 6 bases at V and 2 bases at J; junction bases unmatched: 8. This CDR3 is 15 amino acids long. Germline V lookup: CDR1 SGHTA, CDR2 FQGNSA. Here the CDR3 DNA reads TGTGCCAGCAGACCCCCTAGCGGACCCACAGATACGCAGTATTTT. Its translation is CASRPPSGPTDTQYF.